This T cell receptor (beta chain) was identified in a study of Graves' ophthalmopathy and Graves' hyperthyroidism. Study-wide context: The authors collected peripheral blood at initial diagnosis, before any treatment. General observations from the study: Separation of ophthalmopathy from stable hyperthyroidism was achieved by a 13-signature model, at roughly 88% sensitivity and under 82% specificity. It was with 70.59% sensitivity and under 85% specificity that the model predicted ophthalmopathy progression.

Germline V gives CDR1 SGHKS, CDR2 YYEKEE (reference sequence). The V gene lost 4 bases and the J gene lost 5 bases, with 12 bases spanning the gap. The CDR3 sequence is 13 residues long. RNA transcripts served as template for amplifying TCR beta CDR3 sequences. HTBI-primed RT-PCR formed the first round, and a multiplex PCR formed the second. Each CDR3 protein is one row after TCRdb ran MiXCR on the multiplex PCR reads. The table lists about 390,000 distinct CDR3 sequences, roughly 15% of them singletons, with approximately 7% in the top ten. Patients in the hyperthyroidism group, adults aged 18 to 65, were newly diagnosed, under 2 months' duration. About this clonotype: Its cognate antigen is unknown.

The chain uses TRBV5-5 and TRBJ1-1; tentative D call: TRBD1 (5 bases). Sequences were obtained from peripheral blood. The origin of this receptor is a woman younger than 30 with stable Graves' hyperthyroidism. CDR3 in DNA: TGTGCCAGCAGCGGGGCTTGGGGAACTGAAGCTTTCTTT. Translating gives CASSGAWGTEAFF.